What follows are 10 T cell receptor beta chains derived from one specimen sequenced in a study of PD-1 blockade in classical Hodgkin lymphoma. The repertoire was sequenced with immunoSEQ multiplex PCR; TCRdb's copy has only in-frame clones and lacks some. The sample records approximately 73,000 clones, more than 85% being singletons. Every patient had relapsed following autologous stem cell transplantation, and cohorts differed in brentuximab vedotin exposure. This specimen consisted of peripheral blood mononuclear cells (PBMCs), obtained at baseline. Receptors originate from a human donor with classical Hodgkin lymphoma.

Written as DNA, the CDR3 is TGTGCCAGCAGGTATAGCGGGAGCGATGAGCAGTTCTTC. It yields the protein CASRYSGSDEQFF. V is TRBV7-3 and J is TRBJ2-1, with 9 positions matching TRBD2. The CDR3 spans 13 residues. CDR1 is SGHTA and CDR2 is FQGTGA in the germline V gene. V shed 6 bases, J shed 8 bases, and the junction held 5 bases outside the gene matches.

This chain links TRBV27 with TRBJ2-7, with 8 bases that match TRBD1. Losses at the gene ends were 6 bases for V and 0 bases for J; bases not matched to a gene: 13. There are 17 residues in the CDR3. Germline-derived CDR1 and CDR2 are MNHEY and SMNVEV (reference sequence). For the CDR3, the DNA is TGTGCCAGCAGGTCTCGGAGTACCACAGGGGGCTCCTACGAGCAGTACTTC. It yields the protein CASRSRSTTGGSYEQYF.

This clone appeared a single time. This chain joins TRBV7-2 and TRBJ2-1; 7 nucleotides line up with TRBD2. The CDR3 consists of 14 residues. With 3 bases clipped from V and 6 bases from J, the junction kept 5 bases outside the gene matches. Per the germline V gene, CDR1 is SGHTA and CDR2 is FQGNSA. The CDR3 DNA reads as TGTGCCAGCAGCTTGGCCGGGACTATCAATGAGCAGTTCTTC. Amino acid sequence: CASSLAGTINEQFF.

This chain joins TRBV19 and TRBJ2-1; TRBD2 might be the D (5 bases). V dropped 3 bases and J dropped 6 bases, with 24 bases sitting between them. Germline loops: CDR1 LNHDA, CDR2 SQIVND (reference sequence). CDR3 length: 18 residues. The CDR3, as DNA: TGTGCCAGTAGTATGTCTAGCACACTAAAGTTTCGTGGCAATGAGCAGTTCTTC. Protein sequence: CASSMSSTLKFRGNEQFF.

V and J are TRBV25-1 and TRBJ1-2; D gene unclear. The CDR3 has 13 amino acids. The V end lost 3 bases, the J end lost 8 bases, and 13 bases lay between the germline ends. Germline lookup yields CDR1 MGHDK and CDR2 SYGVNS. CDR3 residues: CASSDRWTQGYTF. The CDR3 DNA follows: TGTGCCAGCAGTGATCGGTGGACCCAAGGCTACACCTTC.

The J gene is TRBJ2-5, the V gene TRBV21-1; the DNA was not compared with TRBD1, the D call given in the table. TRBV21-1 is labeled a pseudogene. This CDR3 spans 19 amino acids. This CDR3 reads CASSKNARTGGEYQETQYF. The DNA of the CDR3 is TGTGCCAGCAGCAAAAATGCCAGGACAGGGGGCGAGTACCAAGAGACCCAGTACTTC.

The chain uses TRBV5-6 and TRBJ1-3, with no clear D. V was cut by 4 bases and J by 0 bases, with 11 bases left in between. Germline V CDR1 and CDR2: SGHDT, YYEEEE. The CDR3 extends over 15 amino acids. The CDR3 protein is CASSPPRYSGNTIYF. CDR3 DNA: TGTGCCAGCAGCCCTCCCCGCTACTCTGGAAACACCATATATTTT.

This chain joins TRBV5-8 and TRBJ2-7; D may match TRBD1 or TRBD2 (5 bases each). V was shortened by 0 bases and J by 2 bases, with 9 bases between the two germline ends. Looked up from germline, CDR1 is SGHTS and CDR2 is YDEGEE. The CDR3 is made up of 14 amino acids. CDR3: CASSLVGDAYEQYF. CDR3 bases: TGTGCCAGCAGCTTGGTGGGGGACGCCTACGAGCAGTACTTC.

This clone was observed a single time. The V gene is TRBV25-1, the J gene TRBJ2-7; 14 positions match TRBD2. CDR1 and CDR2 from the germline V gene are MGHDK and SYGVNS. V was clipped by 7 bases and J by 4 bases; unmatched bases: 6. The CDR3 length is 15 residues. CDR3 amino acids: CASTAGTSGSYEQYF. The CDR3 nucleotides read TGTGCCAGCACAGCCGGGACTAGCGGGAGTTACGAGCAGTACTTC.

The chain joins TRBV7-9 to TRBJ2-3, with D possibly called TRBD1 or TRBD2 (5 bases each). Germline V CDR1 and CDR2: SEHNR, FQNEAQ (reference sequence). The CDR3 contains 14 residues. V shed 4 bases and J shed 3 bases, with 11 bases lying between them. The CDR3 sequence: CASSWGPGTDTQYF. The CDR3 DNA follows: TGTGCCAGCAGCTGGGGACCGGGTACAGATACGCAGTATTTT.